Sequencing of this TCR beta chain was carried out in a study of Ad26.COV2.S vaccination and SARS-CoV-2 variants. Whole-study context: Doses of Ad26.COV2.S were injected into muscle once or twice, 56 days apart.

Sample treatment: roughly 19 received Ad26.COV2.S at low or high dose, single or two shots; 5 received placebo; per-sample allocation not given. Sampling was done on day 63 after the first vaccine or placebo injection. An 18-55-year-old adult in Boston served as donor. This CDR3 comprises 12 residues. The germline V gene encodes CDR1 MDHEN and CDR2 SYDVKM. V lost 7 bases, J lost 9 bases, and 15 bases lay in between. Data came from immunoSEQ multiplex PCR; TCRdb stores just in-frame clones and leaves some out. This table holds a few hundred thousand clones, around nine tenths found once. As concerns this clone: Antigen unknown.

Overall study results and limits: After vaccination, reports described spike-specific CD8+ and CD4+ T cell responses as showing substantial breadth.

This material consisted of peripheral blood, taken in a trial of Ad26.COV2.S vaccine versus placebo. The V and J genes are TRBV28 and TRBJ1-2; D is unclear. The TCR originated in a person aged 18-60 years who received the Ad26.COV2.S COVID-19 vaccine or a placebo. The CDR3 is CASTQNRLSYTF. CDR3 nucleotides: TGTGCCAGCACCCAAAATAGGTTGAGCTACACCTTC.